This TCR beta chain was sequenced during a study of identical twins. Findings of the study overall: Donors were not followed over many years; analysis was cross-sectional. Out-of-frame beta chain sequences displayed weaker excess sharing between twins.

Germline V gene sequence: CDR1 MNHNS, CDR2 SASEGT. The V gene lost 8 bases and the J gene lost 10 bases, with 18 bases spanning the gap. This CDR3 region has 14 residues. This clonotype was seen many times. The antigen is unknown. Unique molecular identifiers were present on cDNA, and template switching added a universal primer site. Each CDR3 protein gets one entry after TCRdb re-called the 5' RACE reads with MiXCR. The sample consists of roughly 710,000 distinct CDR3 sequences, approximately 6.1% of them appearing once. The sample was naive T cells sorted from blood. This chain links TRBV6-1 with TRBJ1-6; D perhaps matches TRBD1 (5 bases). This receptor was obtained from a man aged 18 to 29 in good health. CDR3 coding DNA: TGTGCCAGCTCTACCCAGGGAGGGAGCTCACCCCTCCACTTT. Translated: CASSTQGGSSPLHF.